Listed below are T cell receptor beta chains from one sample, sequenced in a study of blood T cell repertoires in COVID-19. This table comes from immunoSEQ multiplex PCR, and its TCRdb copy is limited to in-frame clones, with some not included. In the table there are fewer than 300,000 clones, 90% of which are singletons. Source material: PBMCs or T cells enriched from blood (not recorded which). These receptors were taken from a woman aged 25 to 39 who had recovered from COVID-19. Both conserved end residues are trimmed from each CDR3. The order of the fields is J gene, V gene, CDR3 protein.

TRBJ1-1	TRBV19	ASSTRQGAGTEAF
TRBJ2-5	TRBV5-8	ASSSGTSGIRETQY
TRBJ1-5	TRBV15	ATSGDRDGQPQH
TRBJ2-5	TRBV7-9	ASSLGTSGSETQY
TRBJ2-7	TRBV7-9	ASSYAGTGSYEQY
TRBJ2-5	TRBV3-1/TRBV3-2	ASSQRQVAQTQY
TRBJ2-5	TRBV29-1	SVGQGRGLEETQY
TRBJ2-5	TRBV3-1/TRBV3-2	ASSQELAGQETQY
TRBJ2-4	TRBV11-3	ASSAGQGLAKNIQY
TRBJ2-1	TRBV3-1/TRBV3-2	ASSQNLLGGLSYNEQF
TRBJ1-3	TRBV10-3	ATETGGGGNTIY
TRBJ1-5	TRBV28	ASSPPGQGVNQPQH
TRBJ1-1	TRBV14	ASSQTGPLFQGAF
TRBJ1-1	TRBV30	AWSPQVLNEAF
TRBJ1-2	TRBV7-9	ASSLVRVGGYT
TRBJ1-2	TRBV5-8	ASSLGTGAGYT
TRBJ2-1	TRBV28	AGQSGATSVDNEQF
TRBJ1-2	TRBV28	ASSLSDLSYT
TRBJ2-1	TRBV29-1	SVSRDYNEQF
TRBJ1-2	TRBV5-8	ASSPRTGAFT
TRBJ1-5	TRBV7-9	ASSLGQNQPQH
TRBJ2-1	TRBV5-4	ASSLGGGRASYNEQF
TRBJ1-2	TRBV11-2	ASSLEQGIYGYT
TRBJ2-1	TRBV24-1	ATSDTGTALEF
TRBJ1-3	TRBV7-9	ASNLPGGGASGNTIY
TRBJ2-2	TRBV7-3	ASSPGRGIPNTGELF
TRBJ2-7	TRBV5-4	ASSLGQGEYEQY
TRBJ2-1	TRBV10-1	ASSEGLAGTAEQF
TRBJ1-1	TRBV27	ASSLKGGMNTEAF
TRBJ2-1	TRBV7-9	ASSKTSRRSVDNEQF
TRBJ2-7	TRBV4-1	ASSQVAVAAPYEQY
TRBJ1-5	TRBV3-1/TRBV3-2	ASSQGKGHQPQH
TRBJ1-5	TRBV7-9	ASSPQGAGDQPQH
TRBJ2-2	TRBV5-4	ASSATGGLTGELF
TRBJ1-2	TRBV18	ASSPRGQDYGYT
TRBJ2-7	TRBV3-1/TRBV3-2	ASSQDPGQVYEQY
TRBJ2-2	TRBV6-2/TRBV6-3	ASSYSLPVTGELF
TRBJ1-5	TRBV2	ASTEGGRNQPQH
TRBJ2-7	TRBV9	ASSPREGGPYEQY
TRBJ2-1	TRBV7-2	ASSYRLVGFSYNEQF
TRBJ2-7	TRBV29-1	SVRDSGTSKY
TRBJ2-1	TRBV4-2	ASRGASGEGWDEQF
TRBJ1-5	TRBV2	ASSVESYSNQPQH
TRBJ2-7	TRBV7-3	ASSFDRAAEQY
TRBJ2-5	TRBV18	ASSPGTIQETQY